This is a list of T cell receptor beta chains from one sample in a study of cytomegalovirus exposure and HLA in healthy donors. Assay: immunoSEQ multiplex PCR; the TCRdb copy retains only in-frame clones and omits some. Of roughly 140,000 clones detected, around 66% appear once; the ten largest clones hold around 3%. Sequenced sample: PBMCs. The receptors here all came from a woman in her twenties or thirties in good health and CMV-seropositive. The CDR3 runs from the conserved cysteine through the conserved F or W. D genes are given only for firm matches. Clone size is shown for a subset of rows, as once, few, many or a class of expanded clone.

NA,TRBV23-1,NA,TRBJ2-4,CASSQSIGGTGAKNIQYF,TGCGCCAGCAGTCAATCTATAGGGGGAACGGGGGCCAAAAACATTCAGTACTTC
NA,TRBV5-5,NA,TRBJ1-1,CASRAWEGRVLDTEAFF,TGTGCCAGCAGGGCGTGGGAGGGCAGAGTCCTGGACACTGAAGCTTTCTTT
NA,TRBV6-5,few,TRBJ1-1,CASSLGLNRGLRF,TGTGCCAGCAGTCTGGGACTCAATAGGGGACTTCGGTTT
TRBD2,TRBV2,NA,TRBJ2-1,CASVLAGGSPSYNEQFF,TGTGCCAGCGTTCTCGCGGGAGGGTCCCCATCCTACAATGAGCAGTTCTTC
TRBD1,TRBV10-3,NA,TRBJ1-2,CAIREDRAPYGYTF,TGTGCCATCAGGGAGGACAGGGCCCCCTATGGCTACACCTTC
TRBD1,TRBV6-6,NA,TRBJ1-5,CASSSTGGNQPQHF,TGTGCCAGCAGCTCGACAGGGGGCAATCAGCCCCAGCATTTT
TRBD1,TRBV25-1,NA,TRBJ2-7,CASGDSYEQYF,TGTGCCAGTGGGGACAGCTACGAGCAGTACTTC
NA,TRBV4-1,NA,TRBJ1-6,CASSQDGGRGLYSPLHF,TGCGCCAGCAGCCAAGACGGGGGAAGGGGTTTATACTCACCCCTCCACTTT
NA,TRBV19,NA,TRBJ1-1,CASSVGLLNTEAFF,TGTGCCAGTAGCGTCGGACTATTGAACACTGAAGCTTTCTTT
NA,TRBV5-1,NA,TRBJ2-7,CASSGPGNYEQYF,TGCGCCAGCAGTGGGCCCGGGAACTACGAGCAGTACTTC
TRBD1,TRBV4-1,NA,TRBJ1-1,CASSLIGTAEAFF,TGCGCCAGCAGCCTCATCGGGACAGCTGAAGCTTTCTTT
NA,TRBV28,NA,TRBJ1-1,CASSPTGYTEAFF,TGTGCCAGCAGTCCCACAGGGTACACTGAAGCTTTCTTT
TRBD2,TRBV18,NA,TRBJ2-1,CASSLQTGLAGNEQFF,TGTGCCAGCTCACTGCAGACCGGCCTAGCGGGCAATGAGCAGTTCTTC
NA,TRBV25-1,few,TRBJ2-1,CASRRQGGDEQFF,TGTGCCAGCAGAAGACAGGGCGGGGATGAGCAGTTCTTC
NA,TRBV7-9,few,TRBJ1-1,CASSLARPGATEAFF,TGTGCCAGCAGCTTGGCCAGGCCAGGGGCCACTGAAGCTTTCTTT
TRBD1,TRBV7-9,NA,TRBJ2-1,CASSWDRVDEQFF,TGTGCCAGCAGCTGGGACAGGGTTGATGAGCAGTTCTTC
NA,TRBV5-3,NA,TRBJ2-3,CARRTGDQDTQYF,TGTGCCAGAAGAACCGGGGATCAAGATACGCAGTATTTT
NA,TRBV19,NA,TRBJ2-1,CATNLGASYNEQFF,TGTGCCACTAATTTGGGAGCCTCCTACAATGAGCAGTTCTTC
NA,TRBV28,NA,TRBJ1-6,CASSLGGSGSPLHF,TGTGCCAGCAGTTTAGGGGGCAGTGGTTCACCCCTCCACTTT
TRBD1,TRBV5-1,NA,TRBJ2-5,CASSLGQGAAQETQYF,TGCGCCAGCAGCTTGGGACAGGGGGCAGCTCAAGAGACCCAGTACTTC
NA,TRBV7-3,NA,TRBJ2-2,CASSHGVVGAGELFF,TGTGCCAGCAGCCACGGAGTGGTTGGAGCCGGGGAGCTGTTTTTT
NA,TRBV27,NA,TRBJ2-7,CASSLLGGREQYF,TGTGCCAGCAGTTTATTGGGGGGGCGCGAGCAGTACTTC
TRBD1,TRBV27,NA,TRBJ2-7,CASSPSPTGGEQYF,TGTGCCAGCAGCCCATCCCCCACAGGGGGCGAGCAGTACTTC
NA,TRBV11-1,once,TRBJ2-5,CASSNKIGWETQYF,TGTGCCAGCAGCAACAAAATTGGTTGGGAGACCCAGTACTTC
NA,TRBV1,medium-sized,TRBJ2-1,CTSSQDRDNEQFF,TGCACCAGCAGCCAAGACAGGGACAATGAGCAGTTCTTC
NA,TRBV6-1,NA,TRBJ1-3,CASRTNQASGNTIYF,TGTGCCAGCAGGACAAATCAGGCCTCTGGAAACACCATATATTTT
TRBD2,TRBV30,NA,TRBJ2-5,CAWRQGAGASETQYF,TGTGCCTGGAGACAAGGAGCGGGAGCGTCTGAGACCCAGTACTTC
TRBD1,TRBV10-2,NA,TRBJ1-4,CASRAGQGGTNEKLFF,TGCGCCAGCAGGGCGGGACAGGGAGGGACTAATGAAAAACTGTTTTTT
TRBD2,TRBV5-1,few,TRBJ2-1,CASSFSGGAHDSYNEQFF,TGCGCCAGCAGCTTCAGCGGGGGGGCCCATGACTCCTACAATGAGCAGTTCTTC
TRBD1,TRBV10-3,NA,TRBJ1-5,CAVSQGVYSNQPQHF,TGTGCCGTTTCCCAGGGGGTTTATAGCAATCAGCCCCAGCATTTT
TRBD1,TRBV10-3,once,TRBJ2-7,CAISDPGQGPHEQYF,TGTGCCATCAGTGACCCGGGACAGGGGCCCCACGAGCAGTACTTC
NA,TRBV5-4,NA,TRBJ2-5,CASSLGWGEEETQYF,TGTGCCAGCAGCTTGGGTTGGGGAGAAGAAGAGACCCAGTACTTC
TRBD1,TRBV10-1,NA,TRBJ1-5,CASSVLRAGGQPQHF,TGCGCCAGCAGTGTGTTGCGGGCAGGGGGTCAGCCCCAGCATTTT
TRBD1,TRBV15,NA,TRBJ1-6,CATSPNRGRDNSPLHF,TGTGCCACCAGTCCGAACAGGGGACGAGATAATTCACCCCTCCACTTT
NA,TRBV11-2,NA,TRBJ2-2,CASSFVNTGELFF,TGTGCCAGCAGCTTCGTTAACACCGGGGAGCTGTTTTTT
TRBD1,TRBV7-8,NA,TRBJ1-5,CASSKDRNEWNQPQHF,TGTGCCAGCAGCAAGGACAGGAACGAATGGAATCAGCCCCAGCATTTT
TRBD1,TRBV6-1,NA,TRBJ1-1,CASSARQGRNTEAFF,TGTGCCAGCAGTGCCAGACAGGGGCGAAACACTGAAGCTTTCTTT
NA,TRBV2,NA,TRBJ1-1,CASSVEGGGTEAFF,TGTGCCAGCAGTGTAGAAGGGGGAGGGACTGAAGCTTTCTTT
TRBD1,TRBV30,NA,TRBJ1-1,CAWSVRDRKNTEAFF,TGTGCCTGGAGTGTCCGGGACAGAAAGAACACTGAAGCTTTCTTT
NA,TRBV7-2,NA,TRBJ1-1,CASSRQGPGTEAFF,TGTGCCAGCAGCCGGCAGGGGCCCGGCACTGAAGCTTTCTTT
TRBD1,TRBV5-4,NA,TRBJ1-1,CASSPTGTDNTEAFF,TGTGCCAGCAGCCCTACCGGGACAGATAACACTGAAGCTTTCTTT
NA,TRBV19,NA,TRBJ2-7,CASSVVSTSSYEQYF,TGTGCCAGTAGTGTTGTCTCCACCAGCTCCTACGAGCAGTACTTC
TRBD2,TRBV25-1,NA,TRBJ2-7,CASSEIGGERPYEQYF,TGTGCCAGCAGTGAAATTGGGGGGGAGCGGCCCTACGAGCAGTACTTC
NA,TRBV15,NA,TRBJ2-7,CATADMRWEQYF,TGTGCCACCGCGGACATGCGTTGGGAGCAGTACTTC
NA,TRBV25-1,NA,TRBJ2-3,CASSEPSTDTQYF,TGTGCCAGCAGTGAACCGTCCACAGATACGCAGTATTTT
NA,TRBV9,few,TRBJ1-3,CASSVDTGNRNTIYF,TGTGCCAGCAGCGTAGACACAGGGAATAGAAACACCATATATTTT
TRBD1,TRBV19,NA,TRBJ2-2,CASSIGGTGAGELFF,TGTGCCAGTAGTATAGGGGGGACAGGGGCCGGGGAGCTGTTTTTT
NA,TRBV6-6,NA,TRBJ1-1,CASSYLQDGTEAFF,TGTGCCAGCAGTTACTTACAGGATGGAACTGAAGCTTTCTTT
NA,TRBV5-6,NA,TRBJ2-7,CASSLGLETYEQYF,TGTGCCAGCAGCTTGGGTTTGGAGACCTACGAGCAGTACTTC
TRBD1,TRBV10-3,few,TRBJ2-7,CAISATGGSSYEQYF,TGTGCCATCAGTGCCACAGGGGGTAGCTCCTACGAGCAGTACTTC
TRBD2,TRBV6-6,NA,TRBJ2-3,CASSRTGRGAGDTQYF,TGTGCCAGCAGCCGAACAGGGCGGGGGGCAGGAGATACGCAGTATTTT
TRBD2,TRBV6-6,NA,TRBJ2-5,CASSYLAAKETQYF,TGTGCCAGCAGTTACCTAGCGGCTAAAGAGACCCAGTACTTC
TRBD1,TRBV27,NA,TRBJ2-5,CASSLVGQGRVEQYF,TGTGCCAGCAGTTTAGTGGGACAGGGCAGGGTGGAGCAGTACTTC
NA,TRBV5-1,once,TRBJ2-2,CASSLGQTGELFF,TGCGCCAGCAGCTTGGGACAGACCGGGGAGCTGTTTTTT
NA,TRBV19,NA,TRBJ2-7,CASRTAGLDEQYF,TGTGCCAGCAGGACAGCCGGCCTCGACGAGCAGTACTTC
NA,TRBV27,once,TRBJ2-7,CASSSLDSPYEQYF,TGTGCCAGCAGTTCCTTAGACAGTCCCTACGAGCAGTACTTC
NA,TRBV5-1,NA,TRBJ2-1,CASSSGNGNEQFF,TGCGCCAGCAGCTCCGGTAACGGGAATGAGCAGTTCTTC
NA,TRBV7-8,NA,TRBJ1-1,CASHDGVPEAFF,TGTGCCAGCCACGACGGAGTCCCTGAAGCTTTCTTT
NA,TRBV5-1,NA,TRBJ2-7,CASSLPAGEGNEQYF,TGCGCCAGCAGCTTGCCAGCAGGGGAAGGCAACGAGCAGTACTTC
TRBD1,TRBV7-2,NA,TRBJ1-2,CASSLLGTATLYGYTF,TGTGCCAGCAGCTTATTGGGGACAGCAACTCTATATGGCTACACCTTC